The 12 T cell receptor beta chains in this list originate from one sample, sequenced in a study of cytomegalovirus exposure and HLA in healthy donors. PCR amplification relied on 60 Vbeta primers (plus 13 Jbeta primers). Assay used: immunoSEQ multiplex PCR; TCRdb lists only in-frame clones, some missing. The sample includes some 67,000 clones, 80% to 90% of them seen just once. The sample consisted of PBMCs. The receptors were sampled from a woman between 25 and 40 years old in good health and CMV-seropositive.

V and J are TRBV7-6 and TRBJ2-1, with no clear D. The germline V and J ends were trimmed by 1 base and 5 bases, with 6 bases remaining between them. This CDR3 region has 13 residues. Per germline, CDR1 SGHVS and CDR2 FNYEAQ. The CDR3 DNA reads TGTGCCAGCAGCTTAGGAGTCAACAATGAGCAGTTCTTC. Amino acids: CASSLGVNNEQFF.

This chain connects TRBV18 to TRBJ1-1; a weak D match, TRBD1 (5 bases). Germline V gene data show CDR1 as KGHSH and CDR2 as LQKENI. The CDR3 loop spans 14 amino acids. Between the trimmed V and J ends, which lost 3 bases and 0 bases, there was a span of 8 bases. CDR3 sequence reads: CASSPEGLNTEAFF. The CDR3 region has the DNA TGTGCCAGCTCACCGGAGGGACTGAACACTGAAGCTTTCTTT.

This clone has only one observation. V gene TRBV5-1 combines with J gene TRBJ2-1; D remains ambiguous. V shed 1 base and J shed 0 bases, with 11 bases lying between them. Germline-derived CDR1 and CDR2 are SGHRS and YFSETQ. This CDR3 has 16 residues. The CDR3: CASSLWSMSSYNEQFF. In DNA, the CDR3 is TGCGCCAGCAGCTTGTGGTCTATGAGCTCCTACAATGAGCAGTTCTTC. The full variable domain, in which reference TRBV5-1 and TRBJ2-1 provide the parts outside the CDR3, is KAGVTQTPRYLIKTRGQQVTLSCSPISGHRSVSWYQQTPGQGLQFLFEYFSETQRNKGNFPGRFSGRQFSNSRSEMNVSTLELGDSALYLCASSLWSMSSYNEQFFGPGTRLTVL.

Written as DNA, the CDR3 is TGTGGCACCATGGACAGGGGGCGATTTGGCACTGAAGCTTTCTTT. It specifies CGTMDRGRFGTEAFF. The chain has TRBV19 and TRBJ1-1, with 11 bases that match TRBD1. CDR1 and CDR2 from the germline V gene are LNHDA and SQIVND (reference sequence). The length of the CDR3 is 15 residues.

The gene calls are TRBV7-2 and TRBJ2-5; 10 positions agree with TRBD2. This CDR3 has 15 residues. V lost 4 bases, J lost 2 bases, and 4 bases stayed unmatched. The germline CDR1 and CDR2 sequences are SGHTA and FQGNSA. CDR3 amino acids: CASSWTSGLQETQYF. For the CDR3, the DNA is TGTGCCAGCAGCTGGACTAGCGGATTACAAGAGACCCAGTACTTC. Variable domain in full (rest from reference TRBV7-2 and TRBJ2-5): GAGVSQSPSNKVTEKGKDVELRCDPISGHTALYWYRQSLGQGLEFLIYFQGNSAPDKSGLPSDRFSAERTGGSVSTLTIQRTQQEDSAVYLCASSWTSGLQETQYFGPGTRLLVL.

J is TRBJ2-1 and V is TRBV30; 9 nucleotides match TRBD2. The V segment lost 0 bases and the J segment 4 bases; nucleotides outside the gene matches: 4. The length of the CDR3 is 15 residues. The germline gives CDR1 GTSNPN, CDR2 SVGIG (reference sequence). This CDR3 is CAWSVDLAGYNEQFF. Written as DNA, the CDR3 is TGTGCCTGGAGTGTAGATCTAGCGGGGTACAATGAGCAGTTCTTC.

The V gene is TRBV5-6, the J gene TRBJ2-1, with 8 bases fitting TRBD1. The V segment lost 4 bases and the J segment 3 bases; nucleotides outside the gene matches: 6. Germline CDR1 reads SGHDT; CDR2 reads YYEEEE. This CDR3 region has 15 residues. The CDR3 DNA reads as TGTGCCAGCAGCCTTTTGGACAGGGACTACAATGAGCAGTTCTTC. Amino acid sequence: CASSLLDRDYNEQFF.

V usage is TRBV6-5 and J usage is TRBJ2-1, with D tentatively TRBD1 (5 bases). CDR3 length equals 15 residues. From germline, CDR1 is MNHEY and CDR2 SVGAGI. The V end lost 2 bases, the J end lost 0 bases, and 8 bases lay between the germline ends. The CDR3 protein is CASSYGASSYNEQFF. CDR3 coding DNA: TGTGCCAGCAGTTACGGGGCTAGCTCCTACAATGAGCAGTTCTTC.

This clone was detected only once. The chain links TRBV7-6 to TRBJ2-7, with 13 bases matching TRBD2. The CDR3 is made up of 15 amino acids. Germline CDR1 reads SGHVS; CDR2 reads FNYEAQ. V lost 5 bases, J lost 2 bases, and 3 bases stayed unmatched. The CDR3 reads CASSLLAGGPYEQYF. CDR3 nucleotides: TGTGCCAGCAGCCTACTAGCGGGAGGGCCCTACGAGCAGTACTTC.

The chain uses TRBV5-4 and TRBJ2-1; D may be TRBD2 (6 bases). V lost 4 bases to trimming and J lost 0 bases, with 8 bases between them. Germline CDR1 reads SGHNT; CDR2 reads YYREEE (reference sequence). The CDR3 has 14 amino acids. Here the CDR3 reads CASSPGSSYNEQFF. The CDR3 bases are TGTGCCAGCAGCCCCGGGAGCTCCTACAATGAGCAGTTCTTC.

The CDR3, as DNA: TGTGCCAGCGGAAGGACTAGCGAATACAATGAGCAGTTCTTC. Translating it yields CASGRTSEYNEQFF. This rearrangement joins TRBV6-6 to TRBJ2-1; 9 bases are a match to TRBD2. V dropped 8 bases and J dropped 4; count of bases not matched to a gene: 6. Germline V gene lookup returns CDR1 MNHNY and CDR2 SVGAGI (reference sequence). There are 14 residues in the CDR3.

The chain recombines TRBV7-9 with TRBJ2-5; 12 bases match TRBD1. The CDR3 consists of 17 residues. Germline-derived CDR1 and CDR2 are SEHNR and FQNEAQ (reference sequence). Trimming took 4 bases from V and 4 from J; bases not matched to a gene: 10. In nucleotides, the CDR3 is TGTGCCAGCAGCTCACCTCGGGACAGGGGGCTGTTAGAGACCCAGTACTTC. This translates into CASSSPRDRGLLETQYF.